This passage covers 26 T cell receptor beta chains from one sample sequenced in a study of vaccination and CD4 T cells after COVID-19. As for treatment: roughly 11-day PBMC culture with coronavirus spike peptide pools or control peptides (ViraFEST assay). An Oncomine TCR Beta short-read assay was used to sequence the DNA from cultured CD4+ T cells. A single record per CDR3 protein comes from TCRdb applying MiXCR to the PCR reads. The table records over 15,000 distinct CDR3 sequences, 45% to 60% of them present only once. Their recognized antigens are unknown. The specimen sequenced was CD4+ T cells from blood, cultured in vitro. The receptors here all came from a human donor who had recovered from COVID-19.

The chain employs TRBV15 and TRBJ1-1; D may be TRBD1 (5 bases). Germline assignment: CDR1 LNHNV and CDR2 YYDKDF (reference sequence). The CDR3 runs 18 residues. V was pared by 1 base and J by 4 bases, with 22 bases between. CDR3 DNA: TGTGCCACCAGCAGAGGTGGGGTGGGGGGGGGAAAAAGCACTGAAGCTTTCTTT. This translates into CATSRGGVGGGKSTEAFF.

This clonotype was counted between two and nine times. Here the CDR3 DNA reads TGTGCCAGCAGCCCCCGGACAGAAGACAATGAGCAGTTCTTC. Amino acid sequence: CASSPRTEDNEQFF. The gene calls are TRBV9 and TRBJ2-1, with D perhaps TRBD1 (6 bases). Germline V gives CDR1 SGDLS, CDR2 YYNGEE. CDR3 size: 14 residues. Trimming left V 4 bases short and J 5 bases short, with 13 bases between.

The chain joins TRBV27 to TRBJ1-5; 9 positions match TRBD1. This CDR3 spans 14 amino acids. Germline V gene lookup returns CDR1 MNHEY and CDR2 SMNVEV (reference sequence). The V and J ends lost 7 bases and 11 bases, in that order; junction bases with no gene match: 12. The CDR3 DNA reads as TGTGCCAGCACCAAAAGAGGGACAGGGAGCACCCAGCATTTT. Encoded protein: CASTKRGTGSTQHF.

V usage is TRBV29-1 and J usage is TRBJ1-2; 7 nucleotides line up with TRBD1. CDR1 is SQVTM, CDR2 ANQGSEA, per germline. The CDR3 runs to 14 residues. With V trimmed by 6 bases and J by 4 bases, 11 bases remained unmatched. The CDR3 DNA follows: TGCAGCGTGGGCGGGTCAGGGGGAAGCTATGGCTACACCTTC. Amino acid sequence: CSVGGSGGSYGYTF.

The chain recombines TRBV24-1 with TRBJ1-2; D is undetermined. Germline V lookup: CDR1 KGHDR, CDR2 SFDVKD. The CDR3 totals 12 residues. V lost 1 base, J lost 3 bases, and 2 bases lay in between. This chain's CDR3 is CATSDFDYGYTF. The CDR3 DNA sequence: TGTGCCACCAGTGATTTTGACTATGGCTACACCTTC.

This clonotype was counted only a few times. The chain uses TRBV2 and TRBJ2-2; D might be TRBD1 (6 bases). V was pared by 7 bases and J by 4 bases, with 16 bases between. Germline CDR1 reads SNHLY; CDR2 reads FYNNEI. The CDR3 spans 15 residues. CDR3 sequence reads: CASTPGRGGTGELFF. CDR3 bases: TGTGCCAGCACACCGGGCAGGGGTGGCACCGGGGAGCTGTTTTTT.

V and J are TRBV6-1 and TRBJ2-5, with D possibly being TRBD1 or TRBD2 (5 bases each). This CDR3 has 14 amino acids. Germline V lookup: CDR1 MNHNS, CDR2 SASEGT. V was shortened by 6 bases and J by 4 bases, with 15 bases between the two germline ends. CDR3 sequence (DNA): TGTGCCAGCAGGCCGCCCGAGGGGCGAGAGACCCAGTACTTC. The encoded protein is CASRPPEGRETQYF.

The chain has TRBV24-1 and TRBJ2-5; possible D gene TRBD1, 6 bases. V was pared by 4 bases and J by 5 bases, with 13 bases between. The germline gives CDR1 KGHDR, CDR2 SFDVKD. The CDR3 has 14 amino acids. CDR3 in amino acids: CATSDGTSRETQYF. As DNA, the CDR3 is TGTGCCACCAGTGACGGGACATCCAGGGAGACCCAGTACTTC.

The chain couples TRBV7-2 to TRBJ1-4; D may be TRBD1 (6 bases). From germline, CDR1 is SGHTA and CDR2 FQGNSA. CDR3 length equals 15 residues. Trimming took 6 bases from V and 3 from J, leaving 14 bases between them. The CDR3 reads CASRTSGVPNEKLFF. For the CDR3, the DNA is TGTGCCAGCAGAACCTCAGGGGTCCCTAATGAAAAACTGTTTTTT.

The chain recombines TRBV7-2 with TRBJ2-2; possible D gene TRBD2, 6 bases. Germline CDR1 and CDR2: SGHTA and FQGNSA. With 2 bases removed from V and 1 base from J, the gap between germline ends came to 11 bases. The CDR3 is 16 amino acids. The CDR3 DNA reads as TGTGCCAGCAGCTTATGGGGGACTTTGAACACCGGGGAGCTGTTTTTT. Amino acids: CASSLWGTLNTGELFF. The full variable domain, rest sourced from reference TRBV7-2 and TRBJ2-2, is GAGVSQSPSNKVTEKGKDVELRCDPISGHTALYWYRQSLGQGLEFLIYFQGNSAPDKSGLPSDRFSAERTGGSVSTLTIQRTQQEDSAVYLCASSLWGTLNTGELFFGEGSRLTVL.

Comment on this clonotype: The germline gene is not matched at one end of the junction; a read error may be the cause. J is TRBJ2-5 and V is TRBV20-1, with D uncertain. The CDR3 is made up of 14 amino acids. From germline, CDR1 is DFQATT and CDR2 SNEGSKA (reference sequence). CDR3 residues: CSARDRALQKTQYF. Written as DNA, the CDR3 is TGCAGTGCTAGAGACCGGGCCCTCCAAAAGACCCAGTACTTC.

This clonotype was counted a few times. CDR3 DNA: TGTGCCAGCAGCCCATACGGCGGGGAGCTGTTTTTT. Its protein is CASSPYGGELFF. V and J are TRBV7-9 and TRBJ2-2; D unclear. The CDR3 contains 12 residues. Between the trimmed V and J ends, which lost 5 bases and 7 bases, there was a span of 8 bases. The germline gives CDR1 SEHNR, CDR2 FQNEAQ (reference sequence).

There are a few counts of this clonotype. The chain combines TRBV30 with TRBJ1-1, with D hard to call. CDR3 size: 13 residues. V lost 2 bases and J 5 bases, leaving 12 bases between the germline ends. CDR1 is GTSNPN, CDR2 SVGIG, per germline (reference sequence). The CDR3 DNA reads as TGTGCCTGGAGTCCCGCCACGAGGACTGAAGCTTTCTTT. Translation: CAWSPATRTEAFF.

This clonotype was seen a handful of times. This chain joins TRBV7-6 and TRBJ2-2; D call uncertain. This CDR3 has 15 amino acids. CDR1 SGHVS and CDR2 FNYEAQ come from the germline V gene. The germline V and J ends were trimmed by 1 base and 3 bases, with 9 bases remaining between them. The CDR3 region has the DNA TGTGCCAGCAGCTTAGGGTTCGGTGACACCGGGGAGCTGTTTTTT. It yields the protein CASSLGFGDTGELFF.

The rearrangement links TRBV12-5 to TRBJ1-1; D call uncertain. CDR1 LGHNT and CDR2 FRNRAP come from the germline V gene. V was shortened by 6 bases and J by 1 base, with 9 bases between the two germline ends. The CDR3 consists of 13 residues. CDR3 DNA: TGTGCTAGTGGCTGGGCGGAGAACACTGAAGCTTTCTTT. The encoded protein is CASGWAENTEAFF. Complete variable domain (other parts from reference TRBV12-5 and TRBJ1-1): DARVTQTPRHKVTEMGQEVTMRCQPILGHNTVFWYRQTMMQGLELLAYFRNRAPLDDSGMPKDRFSAEMPDATLATLKIQPSEPRDSAVYFCASGWAENTEAFFGQGTRLTVV.

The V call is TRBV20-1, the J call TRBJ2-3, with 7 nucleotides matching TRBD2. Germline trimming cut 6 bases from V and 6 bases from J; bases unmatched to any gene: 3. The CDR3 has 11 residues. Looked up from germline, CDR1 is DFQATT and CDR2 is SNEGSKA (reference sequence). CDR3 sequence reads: CSAGGTDTQYF. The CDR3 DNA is TGCAGTGCCGGGGGGACCGATACGCAGTATTTT.

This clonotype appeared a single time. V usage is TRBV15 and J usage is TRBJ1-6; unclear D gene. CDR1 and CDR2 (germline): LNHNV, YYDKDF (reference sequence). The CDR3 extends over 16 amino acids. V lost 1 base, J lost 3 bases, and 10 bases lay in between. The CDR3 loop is CATSRGARDYNSPLHF. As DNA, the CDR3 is TGTGCCACCAGCAGAGGCGCCCGAGACTATAATTCACCCCTCCACTTT.

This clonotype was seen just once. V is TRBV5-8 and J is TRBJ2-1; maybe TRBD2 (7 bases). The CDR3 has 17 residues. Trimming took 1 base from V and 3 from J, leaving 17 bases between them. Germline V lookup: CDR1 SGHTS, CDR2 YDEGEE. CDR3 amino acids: CASSLFGTGGDYNEQFF. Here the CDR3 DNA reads TGTGCCAGCAGCTTGTTTGGCACGGGGGGCGACTACAATGAGCAGTTCTTC.

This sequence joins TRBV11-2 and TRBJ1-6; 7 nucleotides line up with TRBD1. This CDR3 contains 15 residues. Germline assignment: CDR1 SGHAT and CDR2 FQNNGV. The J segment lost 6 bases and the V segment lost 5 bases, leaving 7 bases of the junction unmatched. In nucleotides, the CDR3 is TGTGCCAGCAGCGCACAGGGGTCCGGTAATTCACCCCTCCACTTT. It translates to CASSAQGSGNSPLHF. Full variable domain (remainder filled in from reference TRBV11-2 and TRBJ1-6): EAGVAQSPRYKIIEKRQSVAFWCNPISGHATLYWYQQILGQGPKLLIQFQNNGVVDDSQLPKDRFSAERLKGVDSTLKIQPAKLEDSAVYLCASSAQGSGNSPLHFGNGTRLTVT.

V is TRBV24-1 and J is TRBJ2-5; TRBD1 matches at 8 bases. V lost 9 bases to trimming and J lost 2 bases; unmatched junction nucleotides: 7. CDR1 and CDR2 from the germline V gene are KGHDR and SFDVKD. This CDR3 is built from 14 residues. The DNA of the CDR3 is TGTGCCACCTCCGGGACAGGACAGCAAGAGACCCAGTACTTC. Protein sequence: CATSGTGQQETQYF.

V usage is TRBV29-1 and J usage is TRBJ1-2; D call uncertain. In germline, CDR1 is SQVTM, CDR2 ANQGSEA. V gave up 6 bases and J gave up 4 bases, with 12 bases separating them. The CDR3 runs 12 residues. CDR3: CSVGYSGYGYTF. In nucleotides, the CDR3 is TGCAGCGTCGGCTACTCGGGCTATGGCTACACCTTC.

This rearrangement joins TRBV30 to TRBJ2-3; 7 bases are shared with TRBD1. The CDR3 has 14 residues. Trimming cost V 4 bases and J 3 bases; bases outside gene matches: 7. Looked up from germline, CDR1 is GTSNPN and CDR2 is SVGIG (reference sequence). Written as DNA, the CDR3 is TGTGCCTGGATGGTGGACAGGCATACAGATACGCAGTATTTT. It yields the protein CAWMVDRHTDTQYF.

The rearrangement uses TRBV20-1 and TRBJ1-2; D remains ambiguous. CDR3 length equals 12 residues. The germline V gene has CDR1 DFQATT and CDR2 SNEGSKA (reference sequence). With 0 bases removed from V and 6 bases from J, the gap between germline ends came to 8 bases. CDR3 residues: CSARDFPDGYTF. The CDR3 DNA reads TGCAGTGCTAGAGATTTTCCAGATGGCTACACCTTC.

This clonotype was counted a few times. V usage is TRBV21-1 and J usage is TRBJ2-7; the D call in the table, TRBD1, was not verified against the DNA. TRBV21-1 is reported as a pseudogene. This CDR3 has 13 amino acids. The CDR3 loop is CARTGPGGYEQYF. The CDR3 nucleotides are TGTGCCAGAACTGGCCCGGGTGGATACGAGCAGTACTTC.

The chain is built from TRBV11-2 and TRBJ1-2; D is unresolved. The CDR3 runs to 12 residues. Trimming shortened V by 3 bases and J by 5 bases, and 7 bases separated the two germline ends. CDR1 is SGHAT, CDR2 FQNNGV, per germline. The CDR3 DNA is TGTGCCAGCAGCTTTTCCATTTATGGCTACACCTTC. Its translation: CASSFSIYGYTF.

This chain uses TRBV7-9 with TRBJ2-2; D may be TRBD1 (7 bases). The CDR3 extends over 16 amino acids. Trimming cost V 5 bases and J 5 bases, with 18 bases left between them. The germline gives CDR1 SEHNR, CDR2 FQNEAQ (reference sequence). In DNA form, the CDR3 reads TGTGCCAGCAGCCCAGATTACCCAGGGGGGACCGGGGAGCTGTTTTTT. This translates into CASSPDYPGGTGELFF.